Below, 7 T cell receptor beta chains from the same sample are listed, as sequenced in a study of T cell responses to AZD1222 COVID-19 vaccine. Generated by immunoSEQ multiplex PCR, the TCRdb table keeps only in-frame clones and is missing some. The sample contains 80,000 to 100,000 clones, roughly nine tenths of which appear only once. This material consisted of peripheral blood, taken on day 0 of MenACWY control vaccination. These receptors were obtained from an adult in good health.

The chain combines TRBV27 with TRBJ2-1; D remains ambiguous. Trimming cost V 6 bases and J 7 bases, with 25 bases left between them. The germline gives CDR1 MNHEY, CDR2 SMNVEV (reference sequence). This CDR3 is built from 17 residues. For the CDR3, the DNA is TGTGCCAGCAGACAACAGCGCCCCGCCGGAACGCAGAATGAGCAGTTCTTC. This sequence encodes CASRQQRPAGTQNEQFF.

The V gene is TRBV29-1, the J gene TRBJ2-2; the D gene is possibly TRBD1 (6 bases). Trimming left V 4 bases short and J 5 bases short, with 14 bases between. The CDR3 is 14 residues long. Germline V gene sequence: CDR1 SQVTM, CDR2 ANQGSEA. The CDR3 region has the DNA TGCAGCGTTGCCCCAGGGGTGAAAACCGGGGAGCTGTTTTTT. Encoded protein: CSVAPGVKTGELFF.

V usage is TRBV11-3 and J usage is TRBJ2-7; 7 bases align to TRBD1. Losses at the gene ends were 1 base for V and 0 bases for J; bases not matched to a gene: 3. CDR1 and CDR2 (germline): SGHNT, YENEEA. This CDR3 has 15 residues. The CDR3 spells CASSLAAGGSYEQYF. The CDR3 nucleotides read TGTGCCAGCAGCTTAGCTGCAGGGGGCTCCTACGAGCAGTACTTC. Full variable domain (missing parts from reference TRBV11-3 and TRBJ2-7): EAGVVQSPRYKIIEKKQPVAFWCNPISGHNTLYWYLQNLGQGPELLIRYENEEAVDDSQLPKDRFSAERLKGVDSTLKIQPAELGDSAVYLCASSLAAGGSYEQYFGPGTRLTVT.

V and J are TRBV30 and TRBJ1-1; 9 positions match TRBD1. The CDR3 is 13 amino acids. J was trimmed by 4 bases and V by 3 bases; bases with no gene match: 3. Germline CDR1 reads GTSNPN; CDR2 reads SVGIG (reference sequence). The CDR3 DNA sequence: TGTGCCTGGAGAACAGGGGGCGGCACTGAAGCTTTCTTT. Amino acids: CAWRTGGGTEAFF.

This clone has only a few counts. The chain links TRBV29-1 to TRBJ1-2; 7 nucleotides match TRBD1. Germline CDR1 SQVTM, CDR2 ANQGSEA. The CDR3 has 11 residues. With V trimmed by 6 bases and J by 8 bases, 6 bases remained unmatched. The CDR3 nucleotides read TGCAGCGTCAACAGGGGCGGCGGCTACACCTTC. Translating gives CSVNRGGGYTF.

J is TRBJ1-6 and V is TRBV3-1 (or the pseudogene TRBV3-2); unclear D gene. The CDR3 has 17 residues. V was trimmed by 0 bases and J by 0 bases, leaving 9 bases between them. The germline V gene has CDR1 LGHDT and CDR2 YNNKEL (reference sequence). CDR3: CASSQDPGSSYNSPLHF. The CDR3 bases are TGTGCCAGCAGCCAAGATCCGGGATCCTCCTATAATTCACCCCTCCACTTT.

Here the CDR3 DNA reads TGTGCCAGCAACTCCCGGGACAGGGATGGCTATGGCTACACCTTC. Translated, it gives CASNSRDRDGYGYTF. V gene TRBV28 combines with J gene TRBJ1-2, with 9 bases identical to TRBD1. V was pared by 7 bases and J by 4 bases, with 10 bases of the junction left unmatched. Germline lookup yields CDR1 MDHEN and CDR2 SYDVKM. CDR3 length: 15 amino acids.